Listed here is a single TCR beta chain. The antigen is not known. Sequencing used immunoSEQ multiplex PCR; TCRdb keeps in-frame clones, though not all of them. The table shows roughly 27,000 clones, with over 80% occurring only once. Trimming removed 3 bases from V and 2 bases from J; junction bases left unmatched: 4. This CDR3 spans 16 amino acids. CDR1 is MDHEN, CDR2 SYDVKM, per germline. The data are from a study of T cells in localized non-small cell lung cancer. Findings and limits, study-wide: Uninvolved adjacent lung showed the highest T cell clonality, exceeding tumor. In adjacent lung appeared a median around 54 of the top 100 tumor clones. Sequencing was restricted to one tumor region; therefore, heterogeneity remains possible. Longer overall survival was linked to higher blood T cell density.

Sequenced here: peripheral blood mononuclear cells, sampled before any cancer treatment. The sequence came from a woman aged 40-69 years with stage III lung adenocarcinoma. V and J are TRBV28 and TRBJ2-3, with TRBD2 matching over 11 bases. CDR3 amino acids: CASSLTTSGDTDTQYF. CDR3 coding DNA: TGTGCCAGCAGTTTGACGACTAGCGGGGACACAGATACGCAGTATTTT.